A selection of T cell receptor beta chains follows, all from one sample in a study of T cells in Graves' hyperthyroidism and ophthalmopathy. TCRdb re-derived calls from the multiplex PCR reads in MiXCR, one entry per CDR3 protein. Of approximately 95,000 distinct CDR3 sequences listed, roughly 40% are singletons. Sequenced material: peripheral blood or thyroid tissue (not recorded which). The receptors shown here come from a woman in her 30s with Graves' hyperthyroidism. Each CDR3 is given with its conserved first and last residue. Size values are once, few and many counts, or a class for expanded clones, and some rows have none.

TRBJ2-2,TRBV28,few,CASSSGLGYTGELFF
TRBJ1-2,TRBV7-9,.,CASSLGANYGYTF
TRBJ2-7,TRBV20-1,many,CSASSLAGNEQYF
TRBJ1-2,TRBV30,many,CAWSASRTSNYGYTF
TRBJ2-5,TRBV7-2,few,CASSLGTQYF
TRBJ1-5,TRBV7-6,many,CASSIPGGPQHF
TRBJ2-7,TRBV7-2,many,CASSIGRDEQYF
TRBJ1-4,TRBV6-1,many,CASSVVWNEKLFF
TRBJ2-5,TRBV12-3/TRBV12-4,.,CASRRTGTQYF
TRBJ2-7,TRBV10-3,many,CAIGLLAGEKRGDEQYF
TRBJ2-3,TRBV28,few,CASKLVDTQYF
TRBJ2-2,TRBV6-5,.,CASSSLGVGELFF
TRBJ1-5,TRBV2,.,CASGNITRPQRF
TRBJ2-7,TRBV12-3/TRBV12-4,many,CASSSPGQEQYF
TRBJ1-1,TRBV7-8,few,CASSYGQGVAFF
TRBJ2-7,TRBV27,many,CASSQDGRYEQYF
TRBJ1-5,TRBV19,.,CASSTTGEFQPQHF
TRBJ2-7,TRBV6-5,many,CASSYSKRGHHEQYF
TRBJ2-7,TRBV9,many,CASSVGLSGYEQYF
TRBJ2-5,TRBV3-1,.,CASSQQETQYF
TRBJ1-2,TRBV3-1,many,CASSQDTGAGGYTF
TRBJ1-4,TRBV5-1,many,CASSVERQSSQLFF
TRBJ2-5,TRBV7-2,many,CASSFRTGGETQYF
TRBJ2-7,TRBV6-5,many,CASSYGGSNYEQYF
TRBJ2-5,TRBV19,few,CASSLTGGAETQYF
TRBJ2-5,TRBV7-2,many,CASNYGQETQYF
TRBJ2-3,TRBV28,.,CAASRLRDTQYF
TRBJ1-1,TRBV20-1,.,CSSKGGQGYTEAFF
TRBJ2-7,TRBV4-1,many,CASSQVPRFGNEQYF
TRBJ1-4,TRBV6-6,many,CASSYSTANEKLFF
TRBJ2-3,TRBV5-1,once,CASSRDRSQYF
TRBJ1-3,TRBV10-3,many,CAISESNSRFSSGNTIYF
TRBJ1-1,TRBV30,.,CAWSSGLQKRAFF
TRBJ2-7,TRBV20-1,.,CSARGGPEQYF
TRBJ2-2,TRBV7-6,.,CASSPDGDENGELFF
TRBJ2-3,TRBV7-2,few,CASSRHSLGTDTQYF
TRBJ1-5,TRBV7-2,many,CASSSRAGNQPQHF
TRBJ1-1,TRBV20-1,.,CSAQQTNTEAFF
TRBJ2-6,TRBV4-2,many,CASSQLPGVNVLTF
TRBJ1-1,TRBV7-9,many,CASSLRTANTEAFF
TRBJ1-4,TRBV6-1,many,CASSEGQGEIDEKLFF
TRBJ1-1,TRBV5-1,many,CASSRQEGNTEAFF
TRBJ1-4,TRBV15,.,CATSSPDRADEEKLFF
TRBJ1-4,TRBV7-9,many,CASSFPRDTSEKLFF
TRBJ1-5,TRBV4-1,many,CASSHTWGGDLGQPQHF
TRBJ2-7,TRBV5-1,many,CASSLEGTSGEQYF
TRBJ2-7,TRBV11-3,.,CASTLPGTGIYEQYF